This T cell receptor beta chain was profiled in a study of CD4 T cells in relation to SARS-CoV-2 and coronaviruses. Whole-study context: After less than eleven days of antigen culture, PBMC TCR beta CDR3s were sequenced. Study findings and constraints: Around 62% of donors had memory CD4+ clonotypes crossrecognizing SARS-CoV-2 and common cold coronavirus spike. Crossreactive clones expanded significantly less to SARS-CoV-2 than monoreactive clones.

Unexposed donor CD4+ T cells date from 2011-2018, before the COVID-19 pandemic. After about 11 days of culture, CD4+ T cells were isolated. The repertoire was sequenced with immunoSEQ multiplex PCR; TCRdb's copy has only in-frame clones and lacks some. The sample has about 22,000 clones, about 80% seen once; the top ten hold 9.5% to 15%. Losses at the gene ends were 0 bases for V and 4 bases for J; bases not matched to a gene: 2. Germline V gene data show CDR1 as SGDLS and CDR2 as YYNGEE. This CDR3 has 15 residues. Concerning this clone itself: Its antigen is unknown.

The TCR was taken from a human donor in good health. The chain uses TRBV9 and TRBJ2-1; 9 bases match TRBD2. Specimen: CD4+ T cells from PBMCs, cultured in vitro. In DNA form, the CDR3 reads TGTGCCAGCAGCGTAGGACTAGCGGTATACAATGAGCAGTTCTTC. It yields the protein CASSVGLAVYNEQFF.